A selection of T cell receptor beta chains follows, all from one sample in a study of regulatory T cells in long-lasting Graves disease. TCRdb called the multiplex PCR reads again in MiXCR, with one record for every CDR3 protein. The data show over 650,000 distinct CDR3 sequences, 25% to 35% seen once. This specimen consisted of peripheral blood mononuclear cells (PBMCs), obtained when the disease was refractory, from a patient treated with antithyroid drugs. The receptors come from a female donor with Graves disease. Each CDR3 is given with its conserved first and last residue. A D gene is named only where the DNA matches it firmly. The listing skips clone size in some rows; elsewhere it reads once, few, many or a size class.

abundance	j_gene	d_gene	v_gene	len	CDR3aa	CDR3nt
many	TRBJ2-2	-	TRBV11-3	14	CASSTTGYTGELFF	TGTGCCAGCAGTACAACGGGCTACACCGGGGAGCTGTTTTTT
few	TRBJ2-7	TRBD2	TRBV19	15	CASSITGTSRYEQYF	TGTGCCAGTAGTATAACCGGGACTAGCAGATACGAGCAGTACTTC
-	TRBJ2-7	-	TRBV6-5	14	CASSYPVGHYEQYF	TGTGCCAGCAGTTACCCTGTCGGCCACTACGAGCAGTACTTC
few	TRBJ1-5	-	TRBV6-1	15	CASSEAVRGGQPQHF	TGTGCCAGCAGTGAAGCGGTCAGGGGCGGTCAGCCCCAGCATTTT
many	TRBJ1-4	-	TRBV7-8	15	CASSLAGRTNEKLFF	TGTGCCAGCAGCTTAGCGGGGAGAACTAATGAAAAACTGTTTTTT
-	TRBJ2-1	-	TRBV20-1	13	CSASPSEGGEQFF	TGCAGTGCTAGCCCGTCGGAGGGTGGTGAGCAGTTCTTC
-	TRBJ2-7	-	TRBV9	16	CVSSVSTERGPYEQYF	TGTGTCAGCAGCGTATCTACGGAACGCGGGCCCTACGAGCAGTACTTC
many	TRBJ2-7	-	TRBV2	13	CASDDISSYEQYF	TGTGCCAGCGATGACATATCCTCCTACGAGCAGTACTTC
-	TRBJ1-1	-	TRBV29-1	12	CSAYDGNTEAFF	TGCAGCGCCTATGACGGGAACACTGAAGCTTTCTTT
many	TRBJ1-2	-	TRBV2	14	CASSAETANYGYTF	TGTGCCAGCAGCGCCGAGACAGCTAACTATGGCTACACCTTC
once	TRBJ2-5	TRBD2	TRBV5-1	16	CASSYGLAGKQETQYF	TGCGCCAGCAGCTACGGACTAGCGGGGAAACAAGAGACCCAGTACTTC
-	TRBJ2-7	TRBD1	TRBV5-1	14	CASSPSSQGYEQYF	TGCGCCAGCAGCCCGTCGTCACAGGGGTACGAGCAGTACTTC
many	TRBJ1-2	TRBD1	TRBV12-3/TRBV12-4	14	CASSLDRGKSGYTF	TGTGCCAGCAGCCTCGACAGGGGAAAGTCTGGCTACACCTTC
few	TRBJ2-4	TRBD1	TRBV6-1	13	CASSGGQENIQYF	TGTGCCAGCAGCGGAGGACAGGAAAACATTCAGTACTTC
few	TRBJ1-1	-	TRBV7-2	14	CASSLPGLVLEAFF	TGTGCCAGCAGCTTACCAGGCCTGGTCCTTGAAGCTTTCTTT
-	TRBJ2-7	TRBD2	TRBV20-1	15	CSAPPGLAASGEQYF	TGCAGTGCTCCGCCTGGACTAGCGGCCTCTGGAGAGCAGTACTTC
-	TRBJ2-7	TRBD2	TRBV7-3	16	CASSPLAGGLVYEQYF	TGTGCCAGCAGCCCTCTAGCGGGAGGGCTCGTCTACGAGCAGTACTTC
-	TRBJ1-1	-	TRBV13	16	CASSSLGGTAYTEAFF	TGTGCCAGCAGCTCCCTGGGCGGGACCGCGTACACTGAAGCTTTCTTT
few	TRBJ2-2	-	TRBV7-7	15	CASSPRGADTGELFF	TGTGCCAGCAGCCCGAGGGGCGCAGACACCGGGGAGCTGTTTTTT
-	TRBJ1-5	-	TRBV30	13	CAWSHGERQPQHF	TGTGCCTGGAGCCACGGTGAGAGACAGCCCCAGCATTTT
few	TRBJ1-2	-	TRBV7-9	15	CASSPSETYNYGYTF	TGTGCCAGCAGCCCATCAGAAACCTATAACTATGGCTACACCTTC
-	TRBJ2-1	TRBD2	TRBV2	16	CASRRLAGGPFNEQFF	TGTGCCAGCAGACGACTAGCGGGAGGGCCCTTCAATGAGCAGTTCTTC
few	TRBJ1-2	-	TRBV9	15	CASSVYQDSNYGYTF	TGTGCCAGCAGCGTATACCAGGACTCCAACTATGGCTACACCTTC
few	TRBJ2-5	TRBD2	TRBV10-3	16	CAISAVTSGNQETQYF	TGTGCCATCAGTGCTGTTACTAGCGGGAACCAAGAGACCCAGTACTTC
-	TRBJ2-1	-	TRBV9	15	CASSQTPGPHNEQFF	TGTGCCAGCAGCCAGACTCCGGGGCCCCACAATGAGCAGTTCTTC
-	TRBJ2-7	-	TRBV7-9	14	CASSHKDRGHEQYF	TGTGCCAGCAGCCACAAGGACCGGGGTCACGAGCAGTACTTC
-	TRBJ2-5	-	TRBV5-6	14	CASSLGLRWETQYF	TGTGCCAGCAGCTTGGGGTTACGTTGGGAGACCCAGTACTTC
-	TRBJ2-7	TRBD1	TRBV6-1	17	CASSEYGDRGRFYEQYF	TGTGCCAGCAGTGAATATGGCGACAGGGGGAGATTCTACGAGCAGTACTTC
few	TRBJ2-7	-	TRBV13	14	CASSLSTGLYEQYF	TGTGCCAGCAGCTTATCCACAGGGCTGTACGAGCAGTACTTC
few	TRBJ1-5	-	TRBV2	13	CASIGRANQPQHF	TGTGCCAGCATCGGTCGGGCCAATCAGCCCCAGCATTTT
-	TRBJ1-6	-	TRBV19	14	CASSISVQNSPLHF	TGTGCCAGTAGTATCAGCGTGCAAAATTCACCCCTCCACTTT
few	TRBJ2-7	TRBD1	TRBV5-1	17	CASSFRGTGTGSSEQYF	TGCGCCAGCAGCTTCCGGGGCACCGGGACAGGCTCCTCCGAGCAGTACTTC
-	TRBJ1-6	TRBD1	TRBV2	13	CAASRGGNSPLHF	TGTGCCGCCAGCAGGGGGGGAAATTCACCCCTCCACTTT
few	TRBJ1-1	-	TRBV30	13	CAWSASQNTEAFF	TGTGCCTGGTCTGCCTCCCAGAACACTGAAGCTTTCTTT
once	TRBJ1-2	-	TRBV7-9	15	CASSLASALNYGYTF	TGTGCCAGCAGCTTAGCCAGCGCCCTTAACTATGGCTACACCTTC
few	TRBJ1-6	TRBD1	TRBV20-1	16	CSAREGQGNYNSPLHF	TGCAGTGCTAGAGAAGGACAGGGCAACTATAATTCACCCCTCCACTTT
-	TRBJ1-2	TRBD1	TRBV5-4	13	CASVAQGNYGYTF	TGTGCCAGCGTGGCACAGGGGAACTATGGCTACACCTTC